What follows are 25 T cell receptor beta chains derived from one specimen sequenced in a study of early T cells in non-severe SARS-CoV-2 infection. TCRdb recomputed calls from the 5' RACE reads with MiXCR, one row per CDR3 protein. The data hold tens of thousands of distinct CDR3 sequences, with roughly 5.4% observed a single time. Source material: whole blood. The receptors derive from an adult who was a healthcare worker with PCR-confirmed SARS-CoV-2 infection or an uninfected control (not recorded which).

This sequence joins TRBV4-2 and TRBJ2-2, with a weak D call TRBD2 (6 bases). V gave up 2 bases and J gave up 6 bases, with 13 bases separating them. Per germline, CDR1 LGHNA and CDR2 YNFKEQ. The CDR3 loop spans 15 amino acids. The CDR3 coding sequence is TGTGCCAGCAGCCAAACGGGAGACCCCCCCGGGGAGCTGTTTTTT. This sequence encodes CASSQTGDPPGELFF.

This clonotype was seen only a few times. V gene TRBV10-1 combines with J gene TRBJ2-3; 9 nucleotides align to TRBD2. The germline CDR1 and CDR2 sequences are WNHNN and SYGVQD (reference sequence). The CDR3 extends over 14 amino acids. V lost 5 bases to trimming and J lost 5 bases; unmatched junction nucleotides: 5. The DNA for the CDR3 is TGCGCCAGCAGTCCGGGACTAGCAAGAGATACGCAGTATTTT. Residues: CASSPGLARDTQYF.

The table lists this clonotype with many counts. V and J are TRBV7-3 and TRBJ2-5; D is uncertain. Between the trimmed V and J ends, which lost 4 bases and 5 bases, there was a span of 11 bases. This CDR3 spans 13 amino acids. Germline V CDR1 and CDR2: SGHTA, FQGTGA. CDR3 sequence reads: CASSYTSEETQYF. CDR3 DNA: TGTGCCAGCAGCTATACGTCGGAGGAGACCCAGTACTTC.

This clonotype was picked up a small number of times. The chain is built from TRBV20-1 and TRBJ2-5; either TRBD1 or TRBD2 may supply D (6 bases each). Germline loops: CDR1 DFQATT, CDR2 SNEGSKA (reference sequence). There are 12 residues in the CDR3. DNA for the CDR3: TGCAGGGCCGGGGGCAACCAAGAGACCCAGTACTTC. Encoded protein: CRAGGNQETQYF.

There are many counts of this clonotype. The genes are TRBV5-5 and TRBJ2-7; 10 bases fit TRBD1. CDR3 length: 15 residues. Germline V CDR1 and CDR2: SGHKS, YYEKEE (reference sequence). V lost 0 bases to trimming and J lost 4 bases; unmatched junction nucleotides: 4. CDR3: CASSLGDRGFYEQYF. The CDR3 DNA is TGTGCCAGCAGCTTGGGGGACAGGGGATTTTACGAGCAGTACTTC.

The CDR3 reads CASSWGQGAFQITSEQYF. DNA of the CDR3: TGTGCCAGCAGTTGGGGACAGGGGGCTTTTCAGATAACGTCCGAGCAGTACTTC. The chain couples TRBV28 to TRBJ2-7; 12 nucleotides agree with TRBD1. CDR3 size: 18 residues. Germline CDR1 is MDHEN and CDR2 is SYDVKM. Trimming at V came to 4 bases and at J to 6 bases, leaving 16 bases not matched to a gene.

This clonotype was observed at least ten times. V usage is TRBV6-1 and J usage is TRBJ2-7; possible D gene TRBD1, 6 bases. CDR3 length equals 14 residues. Germline lookup yields CDR1 MNHNS and CDR2 SASEGT. Trimming stripped 4 bases from V and 3 bases from J, with 13 bases between. The CDR3 reads CASSVSDSGYEQYF. The CDR3 nucleotides are TGTGCCAGCAGTGTTTCGGACAGCGGCTACGAGCAGTACTTC.

The chain uses TRBV13 and TRBJ2-7; D is undetermined. CDR3 length: 13 amino acids. Trimming stripped 0 bases from V and 2 bases from J, with 5 bases between. Germline assignment: CDR1 PRHDT and CDR2 FYEKMQ (reference sequence). CDR3 protein: CASSLGLTYEQYF. In DNA, the CDR3 is TGTGCCAGCAGCTTAGGCCTCACCTACGAGCAGTACTTC.

This clonotype is medium-sized (0.01 to 0.1%) in the sample. V gene TRBV28 combines with J gene TRBJ2-7; D remains ambiguous. This CDR3 is built from 11 residues. The germline CDR1 and CDR2 sequences are MDHEN and SYDVKM. V was clipped by 5 bases and J by 3 bases, with 5 bases between them. The CDR3: CASSNYYEQYF. Written as DNA, the CDR3 is TGTGCCAGCAGTAATTACTACGAGCAGTACTTC.

This chain connects TRBV4-3 to TRBJ2-1; TRBD1 matches at 7 bases. After removal of 3 bases from V and 7 bases from J, the junction contained 9 bases not matched to a gene. CDR3 size: 15 residues. From germline, CDR1 is LGHNA and CDR2 YSLEER. DNA for the CDR3: TGCGCCAGCAGCCAGAGAACAGGGGAGTCAAATGAGCAGTTCTTC. Its protein is CASSQRTGESNEQFF.

The V and J genes are TRBV6-4 and TRBJ2-1; no clear D. Germline-derived CDR1 and CDR2 are MRHNA and SNTAGT. Trimming shortened V by 2 bases and J by 3 bases, and 11 bases separated the two germline ends. The CDR3 loop spans 15 amino acids. The CDR3 sequence is CASSDTDGFYNEQFF. As DNA, the CDR3 is TGTGCCAGCAGTGACACCGACGGGTTCTACAATGAGCAGTTCTTC.

This clonotype was picked up many times. The CDR3 DNA is TGTGCCAGCAGCCCCCGGGAGGAAAGGGAGCAGTACTTC. Translation gives CASSPREEREQYF. The V call is TRBV6-2 or TRBV6-3, the J call TRBJ2-7; 7 bases line up with TRBD2. CDR3 length: 13 residues. V shed 6 bases, J shed 7 bases, and the junction held 9 bases outside the gene matches. Germline CDR1 is MNHEY and CDR2 is SVGEGT.

This clonotype was counted ten times or more. The V and J genes are TRBV12-3 or TRBV12-4 and TRBJ2-7; TRBD2 aligns across 11 bases. The CDR3 runs to 15 residues. The junction had 9 bases not matched to a gene; V was cut back by 6 bases and J by 5 bases. In DNA form, the CDR3 reads TGTGCCAGCAGACCGGAACTAGCGGGAGTGGACGAGCAGTACTTC. Protein product: CASRPELAGVDEQYF.

This clonotype occurred many times. The rearrangement links TRBV10-1 to TRBJ2-1; the D is unclear. V lost 4 bases and J lost 7, with 14 bases in between. This CDR3 is built from 14 residues. Germline V gene data show CDR1 as WNHNN and CDR2 as SYGVQD (reference sequence). CDR3 DNA sequence: TGCGCCAGCAGTGCGCAAATTTCTAGAAATGAGCAGTTCTTC. The encoded protein is CASSAQISRNEQFF.

This rearrangement joins TRBV11-3 to TRBJ1-1; D unclear. Trimming left V 2 bases short and J 5 bases short, with 3 bases between. The CDR3 covers 11 residues. Germline loops: CDR1 SGHNT, CDR2 YENEEA. The CDR3 region has the DNA TGTGCCAGCAGCTTAAAGACTGAAGCTTTCTTT. Amino acids: CASSLKTEAFF.

The chain couples TRBV12-3 or TRBV12-4 to TRBJ2-1; D is possibly TRBD2 (6 bases). V was cut by 6 bases and J by 4 bases, with 16 bases left in between. This CDR3 contains 15 residues. CDR3 nucleotide sequence: TGTGCCAGCAGGGTGGCTGGCGGGACTTACAATGAGCAGTTCTTC. Translation: CASRVAGGTYNEQFF.

For this clonotype: Being one base from a much bigger clone, this may be a read error. The chain recombines TRBV6-1 with TRBJ1-1; 7 bases agree with TRBD1. CDR1 MNHNS and CDR2 SASEGT come from the germline V gene. This CDR3 comprises 15 residues. The CDR3 spells CVSSAEGQINTEAFF. The CDR3 coding sequence is TGTGTCAGCAGTGCTGAGGGACAGATCAACACTGAAGCTTTCTTT.

The table lists this clonotype with many counts. In DNA, the CDR3 is TGTGCCAGCAGCTCCGGACCCGCCCAGGGGAATGAGCAGTTCTTC. Its translation is CASSSGPAQGNEQFF. The chain combines TRBV5-5 with TRBJ2-1; weak D call: TRBD1 (6 bases). The germline V gene encodes CDR1 SGHKS and CDR2 YYEKEE (reference sequence). V was cut by 3 bases and J by 7 bases, with 17 bases left in between. The CDR3 has 15 amino acids.

The J gene is TRBJ2-5, the V gene TRBV7-8; D remains unclear. CDR1 and CDR2 from the germline V gene are SGHVS and FQNEAQ. Between the trimmed V and J ends, which lost 5 bases and 2 bases, there was a span of 12 bases. The CDR3 has 14 amino acids. In DNA, the CDR3 is TGTGCCAGCAGCCTCAACCACGGACAAGAGACCCAGTACTTC. It codes for CASSLNHGQETQYF.

This clonotype was recorded at least ten times. The chain recombines TRBV2 with TRBJ2-3; TRBD2 agrees at 7 bases. V gave up 6 bases and J gave up 4 bases; unmatched junction bases: 16. Germline CDR1 reads SNHLY; CDR2 reads FYNNEI. This CDR3 is built from 17 residues. The chain's CDR3 is CASSAFGVGRTADTQYF. The CDR3 region has the DNA TGTGCCAGCAGCGCCTTTGGTGTCGGGAGGACTGCAGATACGCAGTATTTT.

The sample holds a few counts of this clonotype. The chain is built from TRBV12-3 or TRBV12-4 and TRBJ2-6, with D perhaps matching TRBD1 (5 bases). The CDR3 loop spans 17 amino acids. Between the trimmed V and J ends, which lost 2 bases and 1 base, there was a span of 12 bases. The CDR3: CASSLLRAVSGANVLTF. The DNA of the CDR3 is TGTGCCAGCAGTTTACTCAGGGCCGTGTCTGGGGCCAACGTCCTGACTTTC.

CDR3 amino acids: CASSFGLAGPYEQYF. The CDR3 DNA follows: TGTGCCAGCAGTTTCGGACTAGCGGGGCCCTACGAGCAGTACTTC. This rearrangement joins TRBV28 to TRBJ2-7, with TRBD2 matching 12 bases. Germline V gene lookup returns CDR1 MDHEN and CDR2 SYDVKM. The CDR3 length is 15 residues. J gave up 2 bases and V 3 bases, and 2 bases lay outside the gene matches. Full variable domain (missing parts from reference TRBV28 and TRBJ2-7): DVKVTQSSRYLVKRTGEKVFLECVQDMDHENMFWYRQDPGLGLRLIYFSYDVKMKEKGDIPEGYSVSREKKERFSLILESASTNQTSMYLCASSFGLAGPYEQYFGPGTRLTVT.

This clonotype was detected ten times or more. The rearrangement links TRBV20-1 to TRBJ2-3; TRBD2 matches 8 bases. V dropped 6 bases and J dropped 0; count of bases not matched to a gene: 2. Per the germline V gene, CDR1 is DFQATT and CDR2 is SNEGSKA (reference sequence). The CDR3 has 13 residues. The CDR3, as DNA: TGCAGTGCGTTAGCGGGGAGCACAGATACGCAGTATTTT. Residues: CSALAGSTDTQYF.

As DNA, the CDR3 is TGTGCCAGCAGCTTTTACCGGGACACAGGCCCCCGTGAGCAGTACTTC. This encodes CASSFYRDTGPREQYF. The chain is built from TRBV13 and TRBJ2-7; D might be TRBD1 (6 bases). V lost 3 bases and J 7 bases, leaving 22 bases between the germline ends. This CDR3 comprises 16 residues. Per germline, CDR1 PRHDT and CDR2 FYEKMQ (reference sequence).

This clonotype came up many times. V and J are TRBV7-6 and TRBJ1-1; the D gene is possibly TRBD1 (6 bases). Germline V lookup: CDR1 SGHVS, CDR2 FNYEAQ. This CDR3 spans 13 amino acids. The V gene lost 4 bases and the J gene lost 3 bases, with 9 bases spanning the gap. DNA for the CDR3: TGTGCCAGCAGCTCGCAGGGGTACACTGAAGCTTTCTTT. Protein product: CASSSQGYTEAFF.